This T cell receptor (beta chain) originates from a study of blood T cell repertoires in COVID-19. This table comes from immunoSEQ multiplex PCR, and its TCRdb copy is limited to in-frame clones, with some not included. Of 130,000 to 150,000 clones in the sample, about 85% are singletons; the top ten hold over 2.5%. The TCR originated in a human donor with acute or convalescent COVID-19. The donor label of this sample is uncertain. The sequenced sample consisted of peripheral blood.

For the CDR3, the DNA is TGTGCCACCAGCAGAGATCGGGACAGGGGAGGCTACACCTTC. Translating it yields CATSRDRDRGGYTF. The chain is built from TRBV15 and TRBJ1-2; TRBD1 aligns across 10 bases. The ends lost 0 bases at V and 8 bases at J; junction bases unmatched: 3. The CDR3 consists of 14 residues. Germline-derived CDR1 and CDR2 are LNHNV and YYDKDF (reference sequence).